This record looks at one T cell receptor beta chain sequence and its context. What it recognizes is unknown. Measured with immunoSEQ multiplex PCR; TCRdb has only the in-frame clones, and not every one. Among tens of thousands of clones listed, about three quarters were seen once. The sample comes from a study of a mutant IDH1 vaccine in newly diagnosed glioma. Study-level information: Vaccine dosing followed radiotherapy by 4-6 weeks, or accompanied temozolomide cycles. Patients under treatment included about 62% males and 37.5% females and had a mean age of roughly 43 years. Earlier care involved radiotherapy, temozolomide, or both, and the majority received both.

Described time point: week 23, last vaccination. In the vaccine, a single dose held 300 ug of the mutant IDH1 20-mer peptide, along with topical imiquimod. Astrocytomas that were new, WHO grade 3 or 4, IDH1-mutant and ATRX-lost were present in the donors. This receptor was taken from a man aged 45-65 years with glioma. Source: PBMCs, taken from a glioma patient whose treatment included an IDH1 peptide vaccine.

CDR3 coding DNA: TGTGCCAGCAGCGAATGGACAGAGAGCACAGATACGCAGTATTTT. Its translation is CASSEWTESTDTQYF. The genes are TRBV7-9 and TRBJ2-3; D might be TRBD1 (6 bases). This CDR3 spans 15 amino acids. V was pared by 5 bases and J by 0 bases, with 12 bases between. CDR1 is SEHNR and CDR2 is FQNEAQ in the germline V gene (reference sequence).